The T cell receptor (beta chain) described here comes from a study of blood T cell repertoires in COVID-19. The germline gives CDR1 MNHEY, CDR2 SVGAGI. The CDR3 runs 15 residues. V lost 7 bases, J lost 7 bases, and 22 bases lay in between. The assay was immunoSEQ multiplex PCR, and TCRdb's table has in-frame clones only and misses some. The sample carries some 350,000 clones, over 80% recorded once. The chain recombines TRBV6-5 with TRBJ1-2; the D gene is possibly TRBD1 (5 bases). The TCR comes from a woman between 45 and 60 years old with COVID-19, enrolled during active disease. The material sequenced was peripheral blood. CDR3 in DNA: TGTGCCAGCATCCTAACGGGGGGTGGTGATTCTGGCTACACCTTC. This codes for CASILTGGGDSGYTF.